The 28 T cell receptor beta chains below were found in one sample sequenced in a study of T-cell memory formation after mild COVID-19. TCRdb re-derived calls from the 5' RACE reads in MiXCR, one entry per CDR3 protein. The sample gives under 650,000 distinct CDR3 sequences, roughly 18% of which show up once; around 12% is in the top ten. The sequencing input was PBMCs or a T cell subset sorted from them (not recorded which). These receptors all stem from an adult woman who had mild COVID-19 (a few samples of this study predate the infection). Cell type and time point are not known.

This clonotype was counted many times. In DNA, the CDR3 is TGTGCCAGCAGTTACTTTCCGGGATTTACTGGGGCCAACGTCCTGACTTTC. Translated: CASSYFPGFTGANVLTF. V usage is TRBV6-6 and J usage is TRBJ2-6; D perhaps matches TRBD2 (5 bases). CDR1 is MNHNY and CDR2 is SVGAGI in the germline V gene (reference sequence). V was clipped by 1 base and J by 2 bases, with 12 bases between them. CDR3 size: 17 residues.

The sample holds a few counts of this clonotype. The V and J genes are TRBV7-6 and TRBJ2-5, with D uncertain. Germline V lookup: CDR1 SGHVS, CDR2 FNYEAQ. The V gene lost 1 base and the J gene lost 5 bases, with 8 bases spanning the gap. The CDR3 is 13 residues long. CDR3 protein: CASSLVDTETQYF. In nucleotides, the CDR3 is TGTGCCAGCAGCTTAGTTGATACGGAGACCCAGTACTTC. Drawing the rest from reference TRBV7-6 and TRBJ2-5, the complete variable domain is GAGVSQSPRYKVTKRGQDVALRCDPISGHVSLYWYRQALGQGPEFLTYFNYEAQQDKSGLPNDRFSAERPEGSISTLTIQRTEQRDSAMYRCASSLVDTETQYFGPGTRLLVL.

This clonotype was picked up a small number of times. The chain links TRBV20-1 to TRBJ1-1; unclear D gene. The ends were cut back, 5 bases at V and 4 bases at J, with 17 bases in the middle. The germline V gene encodes CDR1 DFQATT and CDR2 SNEGSKA (reference sequence). The CDR3 consists of 14 residues. The CDR3 DNA is TGCAGTGCTGGTGGACCCGGGATTGGCACTGAAGCTTTCTTT. It yields the protein CSAGGPGIGTEAFF.

This clonotype came up a few times. The chain employs TRBV3-1 and TRBJ1-6; a weak D match, TRBD1 (6 bases). The CDR3 covers 14 residues. With 7 bases removed from V and 10 bases from J, the gap between germline ends came to 17 bases. Germline V gene data show CDR1 as LGHDT and CDR2 as YNNKEL (reference sequence). The DNA for the CDR3 is TGTGCCAGCAAACAGGGTGGGGTTTTGTCACCCCTCCACTTT. As protein: CASKQGGVLSPLHF.

The rearrangement joins TRBV7-9 to TRBJ1-1, with D possibly being TRBD1 (5 bases). Germline assignment: CDR1 SEHNR and CDR2 FQNEAQ (reference sequence). The V and J ends lost 9 bases and 0 bases respectively, with 14 bases between them. This CDR3 is built from 14 residues. The CDR3 nucleotides read TGTGCCAGTATAGATGGCAGGGTGAACACTGAAGCTTTCTTT. This translates into CASIDGRVNTEAFF.

This clonotype was seen more than once but under ten times. The chain has TRBV9 and TRBJ1-6; 11 nucleotides line up with TRBD1. J gave up 8 bases and V 3 bases, and 4 bases lay outside the gene matches. The V gene's germline CDR1 is SGDLS and CDR2 YYNGEE. This CDR3 has 15 residues. The CDR3 loop is CASSEGQGAYSPLHF. DNA for the CDR3: TGTGCCAGCAGCGAAGGACAGGGGGCTTATTCACCCCTCCACTTT. Together with reference TRBV9 and TRBJ1-6, the CDR3 gives the full variable domain: DSGVTQTPKHLITATGQRVTLRCSPRSGDLSVYWYQQSLDQGLQFLIQYYNGEERAKGNILERFSAQQFPDLHSELNLSSLELGDSALYFCASSEGQGAYSPLHFGNGTRLTVT.

This clonotype has more than one count but fewer than ten. This chain uses TRBV4-3 with TRBJ1-4; D not certain. The CDR3 has 18 residues. Germline values: CDR1 LGHNA, CDR2 YSLEER. Trimming removed 4 bases at V and 5 bases at J, with 23 bases between. CDR3 in DNA: TGCGCCAGCAGCCCAGGAGGGCTCAACAGACCCTTGAATGAAAAACTGTTTTTT. As protein: CASSPGGLNRPLNEKLFF.

The table lists this clonotype with a few counts. The chain uses TRBV9 and TRBJ2-7; 7 bases map to TRBD2. With V trimmed by 0 bases and J by 3 bases, 6 bases remained unmatched. There are 15 residues in the CDR3. Germline loops: CDR1 SGDLS, CDR2 YYNGEE. In DNA form, the CDR3 reads TGTGCCAGCAGCGTAGGGCACGGGGGGTACTACGAGCAGTACTTC. Its translation: CASSVGHGGYYEQYF.

The chain is built from TRBV24-1 and TRBJ2-2; TRBD1 is a possible D gene (5 bases). The CDR3 runs 15 residues. Per the germline V gene, CDR1 is KGHDR and CDR2 is SFDVKD. Trimming shortened V by 3 bases and J by 3 bases, and 10 bases separated the two germline ends. The CDR3 DNA sequence: TGTGCCACCAGTGATCCTGGGGCCTACACCGGGGAGCTGTTTTTT. This gives the protein CATSDPGAYTGELFF.

The sample holds a few counts of this clonotype. The chain joins TRBV29-1 to TRBJ2-7; TRBD1 is a possible D gene (5 bases). Germline values: CDR1 SQVTM, CDR2 ANQGSEA. V dropped 5 bases and J dropped 2 bases, with 7 bases sitting between them. The CDR3 runs 11 residues. The CDR3 DNA sequence: TGCAGCGTTCAGGGCCCCTACGAGCAGTACTTC. It translates to CSVQGPYEQYF.

A few counts support this clonotype. V gene TRBV4-1 combines with J gene TRBJ1-2; D gene ambiguous. The length of the CDR3 is 14 residues. Trimming pared 0 bases from V and 8 bases from J, leaving 13 bases between. CDR1 and CDR2 from the germline V gene are MGHRA and YSYEKL. CDR3 residues: CASSQEQTAWGYTF. The CDR3 DNA reads TGCGCCAGCAGCCAAGAACAGACCGCGTGGGGCTACACCTTC.

The chain recombines TRBV4-2 with TRBJ2-7; TRBD1 agrees at 7 bases. There are 15 residues in the CDR3. Unmatched junction bases numbered 4, after V lost 2 bases and J lost 0 bases. From germline, CDR1 is LGHNA and CDR2 YNFKEQ. This chain's CDR3 is CASSQQGQSSYEQYF. The CDR3, as DNA: TGTGCCAGCAGCCAACAGGGACAGAGCTCCTACGAGCAGTACTTC.

This clonotype was picked up a small number of times. The rearrangement links TRBV9 to TRBJ2-5; 7 nucleotides match TRBD2. This CDR3 contains 15 residues. The ends lost 2 bases at V and 1 base at J; junction bases unmatched: 5. The germline V gene encodes CDR1 SGDLS and CDR2 YYNGEE. Here the CDR3 DNA reads TGTGCCAGCAGCGTGTGGGGGGGGACCCAAGAGACCCAGTACTTC. Translated: CASSVWGGTQETQYF. The whole variable domain, remainder taken from reference TRBV9 and TRBJ2-5, is DSGVTQTPKHLITATGQRVTLRCSPRSGDLSVYWYQQSLDQGLQFLIQYYNGEERAKGNILERFSAQQFPDLHSELNLSSLELGDSALYFCASSVWGGTQETQYFGPGTRLLVL.

The V gene is TRBV12-3 or TRBV12-4, the J gene TRBJ1-3; D not certain. This CDR3 is 14 amino acids long. Trimming cost V 4 bases and J 1 base, with 8 bases left between them. The CDR3 sequence is CASSSWESGNTIYF. The DNA for the CDR3 is TGTGCCAGCAGTTCCTGGGAGTCTGGAAACACCATATATTTT.

The V gene is TRBV13, the J gene TRBJ1-4; tentative D call: TRBD1 (5 bases). The CDR3 has 14 residues. Trimming removed 6 bases at V and 5 bases at J, with 13 bases between. The germline V gene encodes CDR1 PRHDT and CDR2 FYEKMQ (reference sequence). CDR3 in DNA: TGTGCCAGCAGTTCGACCGGGGCAAATGAAAAACTGTTTTTT. It codes for CASSSTGANEKLFF.

The chain couples TRBV3-1 to TRBJ2-4, with D possibly being TRBD2 (6 bases). Trimming took 1 base from V and 6 from J, leaving 16 bases between them. CDR1 is LGHDT and CDR2 is YNNKEL in the germline V gene (reference sequence). The CDR3 totals 16 residues. CDR3 DNA sequence: TGTGCCAGCAGCCAAGCGACGACGGGAGTGGTAAACATTCAGTACTTC. It is translated as CASSQATTGVVNIQYF.

The V gene is TRBV20-1, the J gene TRBJ2-1; 9 bases map to TRBD1. Germline V gene sequence: CDR1 DFQATT, CDR2 SNEGSKA (reference sequence). The CDR3 extends over 14 amino acids. V shed 6 bases, J shed 1 base, and the junction held 4 bases outside the gene matches. The CDR3 DNA sequence: TGCAGTGCGCGGGGGACAGGGTCCTACAATGAGCAGTTCTTC. Protein product: CSARGTGSYNEQFF.

The chain uses TRBV20-1 and TRBJ2-5; 8 nucleotides agree with TRBD2. The CDR3 loop spans 16 amino acids. CDR1 is DFQATT, CDR2 SNEGSKA, per germline (reference sequence). V lost 2 bases and J lost 2; bases outside the gene matches: 10. The CDR3 DNA reads as TGCAGTGCTAGAAAGGCCCTAGTAGCGGGACAAGAGACCCAGTACTTC. Its protein is CSARKALVAGQETQYF.

In this sample, this clonotype turned up a few times. The chain couples TRBV4-3 to TRBJ2-7; 7 positions agree with TRBD2. Germline V gene data show CDR1 as LGHNA and CDR2 as YSLEER. The CDR3 extends over 15 amino acids. The V segment lost 0 bases and the J segment 6 bases; nucleotides outside the gene matches: 8. The CDR3 bases are TGCGCCAGCAGCCAAGAGCGGGCCAGCGGGATCGAGCAGTACTTC. Translating gives CASSQERASGIEQYF.

The genes are TRBV7-2 and TRBJ1-1; D unresolved. The CDR3 has 12 amino acids. Germline CDR1 is SGHTA and CDR2 is FQGNSA. Deletions cut 6 bases from V and 8 bases from J, with 13 bases between. CDR3 nucleotides: TGTGCCAGCAGTTCCCTTGGCAGGGAAGCTTTCTTT. This encodes CASSSLGREAFF.

This clonotype occurred a few times. V is TRBV12-3 or TRBV12-4 and J is TRBJ2-5, with a possible D match to TRBD1 (6 bases). The CDR3 totals 14 residues. V was shortened by 1 base and J by 6 bases, with 12 bases between the two germline ends. The CDR3, as DNA: TGTGCCAGCAGTTTAGGACAGGCCTTTCAGACCCAGTACTTC. As protein: CASSLGQAFQTQYF.

As for this clonotype: A read error may account for a junction end that differs from germline. This chain joins TRBV12-3 or TRBV12-4 and TRBJ2-7; maybe TRBD1 (6 bases). The CDR3 consists of 15 residues. The CDR3, as DNA: TGTGCCAGCAGTTTTATAGGGACATTTTCCTACGAGCAGCACTTC. Translation: CASSFIGTFSYEQHF.

The chain has TRBV24-1 and TRBJ2-2, with D hard to call. The CDR3 is 15 residues long. The V gene lost 4 bases and the J gene lost 4 bases, with 12 bases spanning the gap. The V gene's germline CDR1 is KGHDR and CDR2 SFDVKD. The DNA for the CDR3 is TGTGCCACCAGTGACTGGGCCCCCGCCACCGGGGAGCTGTTTTTT. Encoded protein: CATSDWAPATGELFF.

This clonotype has more than one count but fewer than ten. The V gene is TRBV11-2, the J gene TRBJ2-7; D unresolved. Trimming cost V 3 bases and J 2 bases, with 8 bases left between them. There are 13 residues in the CDR3. Per germline, CDR1 SGHAT and CDR2 FQNNGV. In nucleotides, the CDR3 is TGTGCCAGCAGCTTCTGGCAGGCCTACGAGCAGTACTTC. The encoded protein is CASSFWQAYEQYF.

This clonotype was counted between two and nine times. V is TRBV7-2 and J is TRBJ2-1; D unclear. This CDR3 has 14 residues. V lost 3 bases and J 6 bases, leaving 12 bases between the germline ends. Germline CDR1 and CDR2: SGHTA and FQGNSA. The CDR3 protein is CASSFGLGPNEQFF. In DNA, the CDR3 is TGTGCCAGCAGCTTTGGGCTAGGCCCCAATGAGCAGTTCTTC.

This chain connects TRBV5-1 to TRBJ1-1; weak D call: TRBD1 (5 bases). CDR1 SGHRS and CDR2 YFSETQ come from the germline V gene. This CDR3 region has 14 residues. The V gene lost 4 bases and the J gene lost 4 bases, with 14 bases spanning the gap. As DNA, the CDR3 is TGCGCCAGCAGCCCGGGGGAGGGGATCACTGAAGCTTTCTTT. Translating it yields CASSPGEGITEAFF.

This clonotype has just a few counts. J is TRBJ2-7 and V is TRBV20-1; D is unresolved. V was cut by 3 bases and J by 1 base, with 16 bases left in between. This CDR3 region has 15 residues. The germline V gene has CDR1 DFQATT and CDR2 SNEGSKA (reference sequence). The CDR3 protein is CSASADHFRSYEQYF. The CDR3 nucleotides read TGCAGTGCTAGCGCGGACCACTTTAGGTCCTACGAGCAGTACTTC.

On this clonotype: The junction differs from germline at one of its ends, possibly a read error. The chain joins TRBV2 to TRBJ2-3; tentatively, D is TRBD2 (6 bases). The CDR3 consists of 15 residues. Germline lookup yields CDR1 SNHLY and CDR2 FYNNEI. Here the CDR3 DNA reads TGTGCAAGCAGTAGAACGGGGGTTCTCACAGATACGCAGTATTTT. Amino acids: CASSRTGVLTDTQYF.